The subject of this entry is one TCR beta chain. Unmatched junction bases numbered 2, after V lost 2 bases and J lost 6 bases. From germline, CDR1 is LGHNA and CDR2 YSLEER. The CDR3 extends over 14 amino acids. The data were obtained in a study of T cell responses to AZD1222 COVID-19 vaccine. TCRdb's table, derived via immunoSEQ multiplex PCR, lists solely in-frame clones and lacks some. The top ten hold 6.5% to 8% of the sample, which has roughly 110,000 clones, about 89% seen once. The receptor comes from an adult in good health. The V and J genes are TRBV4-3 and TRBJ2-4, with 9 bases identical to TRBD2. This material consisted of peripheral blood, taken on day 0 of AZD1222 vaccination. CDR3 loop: CASSQWRGGNIQYF. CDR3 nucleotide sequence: TGCGCCAGCAGCCAATGGCGGGGGGGAAACATTCAGTACTTC.